This paragraph covers one T cell receptor (beta chain) sequence. This entry is derived from a study of shared clonotypes between healthy human individuals. Germline CDR1 SGHNT, CDR2 YYREEE (reference sequence). This CDR3 spans 14 amino acids. Trimming removed 4 bases from V and 5 bases from J; junction bases left unmatched: 5. Sequencing used immunoSEQ multiplex PCR; TCRdb keeps in-frame clones, though not all of them. The data show 1.4 million or so clones, roughly 98.5% seen once. Sample: naive CD4+ T cells sorted from blood. Indicated subset: CD45RA+ positively selected. This sequence originates from a man aged 25-45 years in good health. This sequence joins TRBV5-4 and TRBJ2-2; TRBD1 matches at 7 bases. The CDR3: CASSLTGVTGELFF. As DNA, the CDR3 is TGTGCCAGCAGCCTTACAGGGGTTACCGGGGAGCTGTTTTTT.